The 20 T cell receptor beta chains presented below share a single source sample, sequenced in a study of blood T cell repertoires in COVID-19. Some clones are missing from TCRdb's copy, which holds only in-frame ones; the method was immunoSEQ multiplex PCR. The table has about 120,000 clones, roughly 90% seen once; the top ten hold about 8%. Sequenced input: peripheral blood. These receptors were collected from a human donor in a cohort sampled during active COVID-19.

In this sample, this clone turned up once. V gene TRBV1 combines with J gene TRBJ1-2; the table assigns TRBD1, which was not confirmed against the DNA. TRBV1 is classified as a pseudogene. This CDR3 has 14 residues. The CDR3: CTSGDRGCHYGYTF. The CDR3 nucleotides are TGCACCAGCGGCGACAGGGGATGTCACTATGGCTACACCTTC.

This chain joins TRBV9 and TRBJ2-3, with 10 bases that match TRBD2. This CDR3 has 16 amino acids. J lost 4 bases, V lost 1 base, and 6 bases had no gene match. Germline values: CDR1 SGDLS, CDR2 YYNGEE. The CDR3 sequence is CASSVSGGADSDTQYF. CDR3 nucleotide sequence: TGTGCCAGCAGCGTAAGCGGGGGGGCCGACTCAGATACGCAGTATTTT.

The chain joins TRBV28 to TRBJ1-1; no reliable D call. Germline values: CDR1 MDHEN, CDR2 SYDVKM. This CDR3 is built from 13 residues. V was shortened by 1 base and J by 7 bases, with 10 bases between the two germline ends. The CDR3 is CASSLSAGFEAFF. CDR3 bases: TGTGCCAGCAGTTTATCGGCGGGATTTGAAGCTTTCTTT.

The chain has TRBV5-1 and TRBJ1-2; possibly TRBD1 for D (5 bases). Germline V lookup: CDR1 SGHRS, CDR2 YFSETQ. This CDR3 has 13 residues. Trimming took 4 bases from V and 8 from J, leaving 15 bases between them. The CDR3 reads CASSDQGLYGYTF. The CDR3 nucleotides are TGCGCCAGCAGCGACCAGGGACTTTACGGCTACACCTTC. The complete variable domain, with remaining parts taken from reference TRBV5-1 and TRBJ1-2, reads KAGVTQTPRYLIKTRGQQVTLSCSPISGHRSVSWYQQTPGQGLQFLFEYFSETQRNKGNFPGRFSGRQFSNSRSEMNVSTLELGDSALYLCASSDQGLYGYTFGSGTRLTVV.

The chain combines TRBV6-5 with TRBJ2-2; 7 positions agree with TRBD1. The V gene end was trimmed by 6 bases and the J gene end by 5 bases; junction bases not matched to a gene: 9. This CDR3 contains 15 residues. Germline V gene data show CDR1 as MNHEY and CDR2 as SVGAGI. CDR3 residues: CASRAGQERTGELFF. The CDR3 DNA is TGTGCCAGCAGAGCCGGACAGGAAAGGACCGGGGAGCTGTTTTTT.

The rearrangement links TRBV13 to TRBJ1-6; no reliable D call. CDR1 PRHDT and CDR2 FYEKMQ come from the germline V gene (reference sequence). This CDR3 is 14 amino acids long. Trimming stripped 5 bases from V and 8 bases from J, with 13 bases between. The CDR3 sequence is CASSNRGPYSPLHF. The CDR3, as DNA: TGTGCCAGCAGCAACCGGGGTCCCTATTCACCCCTCCACTTT.

The chain has TRBV5-1 and TRBJ1-3; tentatively, D is TRBD1 (6 bases). The CDR3 is made up of 15 amino acids. Germline CDR1 reads SGHRS; CDR2 reads YFSETQ. Trimming removed 0 bases from V and 2 bases from J, with 9 bases in between. The CDR3 loop reads CASSLAGATGNTIYF. In DNA form, the CDR3 reads TGCGCCAGCAGCTTGGCAGGGGCCACTGGAAACACCATATATTTT.

The CDR3 DNA reads TGCGCCAGCAGCCAAAAGGGAAGCGCGGGGGCGTCTAATGGCTACACCTTC. Protein: CASSQKGSAGASNGYTF. V is TRBV4-1 and J is TRBJ1-2; D possibly corresponds to TRBD1 (6 bases). CDR3 length: 17 residues. Trimming removed 2 bases from V and 6 bases from J, with 22 bases in between. Germline V lookup: CDR1 MGHRA, CDR2 YSYEKL.

The CDR3 sequence is CASSARGGFTEAFF. DNA of the CDR3: TGTGCCAGCAGCGCACGTGGCGGTTTCACTGAAGCTTTCTTT. V usage is TRBV2 and J usage is TRBJ1-1; no clear D gene. Germline V gene data show CDR1 as SNHLY and CDR2 as FYNNEI. The CDR3 spans 14 residues. Trimming shortened V by 6 bases and J by 4 bases, and 15 bases separated the two germline ends.

This rearrangement joins TRBV4-2 to TRBJ1-2; D call uncertain. This CDR3 contains 15 residues. Germline V CDR1 and CDR2: LGHNA, YNFKEQ. The V end was cut by 5 bases, the J end by 0 bases, with 13 bases between. CDR3 DNA sequence: TGTGCCAGCAGCACCGCCGGGGAGTCTAACTATGGCTACACCTTC. Translation: CASSTAGESNYGYTF.

The rearrangement links TRBV11-3 to TRBJ2-2; no clear D gene. CDR1 and CDR2 (germline): SGHNT, YENEEA. V was trimmed by 7 bases and J by 7 bases, leaving 7 bases between them. The CDR3 is 11 residues long. In DNA form, the CDR3 reads TGTGCCAGCACCTACGTCGGGGAGCTGTTTTTT. Protein: CASTYVGELFF.

The rearrangement uses TRBV28 and TRBJ2-6, with D possibly TRBD2 on 7 matching bases. V lost 7 bases and J 2 bases, leaving 12 bases between the germline ends. Germline CDR1 and CDR2: MDHEN and SYDVKM. The CDR3 is 15 residues long. CDR3 coding DNA: TGTGCCAGCACTCTAGGGGGGGCTGGGGCCAACGTCCTGACTTTC. It translates to CASTLGGAGANVLTF.

This sequence joins TRBV7-8 and TRBJ1-1; possible D gene TRBD1, 6 bases. This CDR3 contains 15 residues. The V gene's germline CDR1 is SGHVS and CDR2 FQNEAQ. V lost 5 bases, J lost 0 bases, and 13 bases lay in between. The CDR3 DNA is TGTGCCAGCAGCCCTAACGGACAGTTGAACACTGAAGCTTTCTTT. This gives the protein CASSPNGQLNTEAFF.

The CDR3: CASSLQGSSYNSPLHF. CDR3 nucleotide sequence: TGTGCCAGCAGCTTGCAGGGTAGCTCCTATAATTCACCCCTCCACTTT. V usage is TRBV5-6 and J usage is TRBJ1-6, with TRBD1 as a possible D gene (5 bases). Germline V lookup: CDR1 SGHDT, CDR2 YYEEEE. The length of the CDR3 is 16 residues. V gave up 1 base and J gave up 0 bases, with 8 bases separating them.

This chain joins TRBV19 and TRBJ2-2, with D possibly being TRBD2 (6 bases). CDR1 is LNHDA, CDR2 SQIVND, per germline (reference sequence). The CDR3 has 15 residues. V was cut by 3 bases and J by 2 bases, with 10 bases left in between. This chain's CDR3 is CASSIGRENTGELFF. DNA for the CDR3: TGTGCCAGTAGTATTGGGCGGGAAAACACCGGGGAGCTGTTTTTT.

The chain combines TRBV7-9 with TRBJ1-2, with 8 bases matching TRBD1. CDR1 SEHNR and CDR2 FQNEAQ come from the germline V gene (reference sequence). This CDR3 region has 16 residues. The V and J ends lost 5 bases and 2 bases, in that order; junction bases with no gene match: 10. The CDR3 sequence is CASSTGTGRENYGYTF. The CDR3 DNA reads as TGTGCCAGCAGCACCGGGACAGGACGCGAGAACTATGGCTACACCTTC.

J is TRBJ2-6 and V is TRBV5-4; 10 nucleotides align to TRBD1. The ends lost 3 bases at V and 0 bases at J; junction bases unmatched: 3. This CDR3 contains 17 residues. Looked up from germline, CDR1 is SGHNT and CDR2 is YYREEE (reference sequence). The CDR3 DNA is TGTGCCAGCAGCTCCGGGACAGGGGCCTCTGGGGCCAACGTCCTGACTTTC. It translates to CASSSGTGASGANVLTF. The full variable domain, its missing parts supplied by reference TRBV5-4 and TRBJ2-6, is ETGVTQSPTHLIKTRGQQVTLRCSSQSGHNTVSWYQQALGQGPQFIFQYYREEENGRGNFPPRFSGLQFPNYSSELNVNALELDDSALYLCASSSGTGASGANVLTFGAGSRLTVL.

The rearrangement links TRBV4-1 to TRBJ1-2, with a weak D call TRBD1 (6 bases). Germline CDR1 MGHRA, CDR2 YSYEKL. Deletions cut 4 bases from V and 2 bases from J, with 20 bases between. CDR3 length: 17 amino acids. CDR3 coding DNA: TGCGCCAGCAGCCTGGGACAAACACTAATAAAAAACTATGGCTACACCTTC. Its protein product is CASSLGQTLIKNYGYTF.

The CDR3 here is CASTPGPAGKTSYNEQFF. Here the CDR3 DNA reads TGTGCCAGTACCCCCGGCCCAGCGGGGAAGACCTCCTACAATGAGCAGTTCTTC. The chain employs TRBV19 and TRBJ2-1; 7 nucleotides match TRBD2. Trimming cost V 7 bases and J 0 bases; bases outside gene matches: 15. Germline lookup yields CDR1 LNHDA and CDR2 SQIVND (reference sequence). This CDR3 comprises 18 residues.

The chain links TRBV5-8 to TRBJ1-6; D is unclear. Trimming pared 0 bases from V and 12 bases from J, leaving 16 bases between. The CDR3 loop spans 15 amino acids. Germline assignment: CDR1 SGHTS and CDR2 YDEGEE. CDR3 nucleotides: TGTGCCAGCAGCTTGGTATTGACACTCATTGTACCCCTCCACTTT. Protein product: CASSLVLTLIVPLHF. Full variable domain (outside the CDR3, taken from reference TRBV5-8 and TRBJ1-6): EAGVTQSPTHLIKTRGQQATLRCSPISGHTSVYWYQQALGLGLQFLLWYDEGEERNRGNFPPRFSGRQFPNYSSELNVNALELEDSALYLCASSLVLTLIVPLHFGNGTRLTVT.